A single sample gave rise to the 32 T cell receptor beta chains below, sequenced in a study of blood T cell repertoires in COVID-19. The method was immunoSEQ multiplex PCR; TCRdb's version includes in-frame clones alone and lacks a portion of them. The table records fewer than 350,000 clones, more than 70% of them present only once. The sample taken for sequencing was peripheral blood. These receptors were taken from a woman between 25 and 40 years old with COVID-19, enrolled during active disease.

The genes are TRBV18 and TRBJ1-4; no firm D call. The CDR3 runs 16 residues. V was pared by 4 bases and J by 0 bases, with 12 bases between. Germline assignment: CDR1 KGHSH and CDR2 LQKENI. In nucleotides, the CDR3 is TGTGCCAGCTCACGAGGACTTGTGACAACTAATGAAAAACTGTTTTTT. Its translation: CASSRGLVTTNEKLFF.

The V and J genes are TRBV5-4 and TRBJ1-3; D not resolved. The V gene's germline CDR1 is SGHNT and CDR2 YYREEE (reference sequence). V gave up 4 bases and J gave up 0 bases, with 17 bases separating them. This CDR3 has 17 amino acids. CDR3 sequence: CASSPSLASSSGNTIYF. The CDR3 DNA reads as TGTGCCAGCAGCCCCTCTTTGGCATCCTCCTCTGGAAACACCATATATTTT.

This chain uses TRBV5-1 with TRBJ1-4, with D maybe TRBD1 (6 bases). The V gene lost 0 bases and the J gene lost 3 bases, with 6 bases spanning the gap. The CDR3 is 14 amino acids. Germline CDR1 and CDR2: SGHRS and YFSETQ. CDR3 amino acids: CASSLGQANEKLFF. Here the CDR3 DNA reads TGCGCCAGCAGCTTGGGACAGGCTAATGAAAAACTGTTTTTT. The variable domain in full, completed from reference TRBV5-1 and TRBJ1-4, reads KAGVTQTPRYLIKTRGQQVTLSCSPISGHRSVSWYQQTPGQGLQFLFEYFSETQRNKGNFPGRFSGRQFSNSRSEMNVSTLELGDSALYLCASSLGQANEKLFFGSGTQLSVL.

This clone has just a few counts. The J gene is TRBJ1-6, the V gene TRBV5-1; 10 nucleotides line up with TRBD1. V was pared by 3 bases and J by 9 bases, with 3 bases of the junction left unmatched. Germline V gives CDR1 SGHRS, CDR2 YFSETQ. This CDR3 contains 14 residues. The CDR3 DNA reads TGCGCCAGCAGCTGGGGACAGGGGACTTCACCCCTCCACTTT. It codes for CASSWGQGTSPLHF.

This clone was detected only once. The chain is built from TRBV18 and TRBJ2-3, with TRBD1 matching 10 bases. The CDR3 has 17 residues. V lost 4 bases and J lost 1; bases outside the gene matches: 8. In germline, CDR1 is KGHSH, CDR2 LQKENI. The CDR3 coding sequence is TGTGCCAGCTCACGGAACTTGGGACAGGGGCGCACAGATACGCAGTATTTT. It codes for CASSRNLGQGRTDTQYF.

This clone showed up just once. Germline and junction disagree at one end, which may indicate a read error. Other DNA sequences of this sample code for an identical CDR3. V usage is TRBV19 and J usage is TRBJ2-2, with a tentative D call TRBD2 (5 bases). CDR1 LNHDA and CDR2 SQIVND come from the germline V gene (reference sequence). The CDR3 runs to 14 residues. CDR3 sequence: CASSFRGRTGELFF. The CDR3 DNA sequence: TGTGCTAGTAGTTTCCGGGGAAGAACCGGGGAGCTGTTTTTT.

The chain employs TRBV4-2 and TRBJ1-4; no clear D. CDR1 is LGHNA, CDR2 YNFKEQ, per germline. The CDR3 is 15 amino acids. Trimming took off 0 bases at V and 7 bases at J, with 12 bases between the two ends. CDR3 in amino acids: CASSQDLPTSEKLFF. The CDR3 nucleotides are TGTGCCAGCAGCCAAGATCTTCCGACAAGTGAAAAACTGTTTTTT.

CDR3 region: CASSLAFLSTDTQYF. CDR3 coding DNA: TGTGCCAGCAGCTTAGCGTTCCTATCCACAGATACGCAGTATTTT. V usage is TRBV7-8 and J usage is TRBJ2-3; D gene uncertain. Trimming took off 0 bases at V and 2 bases at J, with 9 bases between the two ends. Germline V CDR1 and CDR2: SGHVS, FQNEAQ. The CDR3 consists of 15 residues.

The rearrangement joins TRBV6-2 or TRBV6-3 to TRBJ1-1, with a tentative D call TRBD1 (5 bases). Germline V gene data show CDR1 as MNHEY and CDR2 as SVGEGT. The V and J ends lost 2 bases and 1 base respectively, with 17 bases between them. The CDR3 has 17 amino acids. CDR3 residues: CASSYTPGDPKNTEAFF. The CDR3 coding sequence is TGTGCCAGCAGTTACACTCCGGGGGACCCAAAGAACACTGAAGCTTTCTTT.

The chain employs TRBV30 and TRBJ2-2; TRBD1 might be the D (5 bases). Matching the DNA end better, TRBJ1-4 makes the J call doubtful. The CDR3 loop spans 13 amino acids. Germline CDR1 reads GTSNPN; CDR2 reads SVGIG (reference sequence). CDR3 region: CAWTATSGGKLFF. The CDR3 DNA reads TGTGCCTGGACGGCGACTAGCGGGGGAAAACTGTTTTTT.

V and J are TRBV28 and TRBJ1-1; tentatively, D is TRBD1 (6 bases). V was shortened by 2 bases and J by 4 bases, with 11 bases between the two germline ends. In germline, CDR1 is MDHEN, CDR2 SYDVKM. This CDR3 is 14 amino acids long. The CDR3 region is CASSLTSRGTEAFF. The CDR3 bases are TGTGCCAGCAGTTTAACGTCCAGGGGCACTGAAGCTTTCTTT.

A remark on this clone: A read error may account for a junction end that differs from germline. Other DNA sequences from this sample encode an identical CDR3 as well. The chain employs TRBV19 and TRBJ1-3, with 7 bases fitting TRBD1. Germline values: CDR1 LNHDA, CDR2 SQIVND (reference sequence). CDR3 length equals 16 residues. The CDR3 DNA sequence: TGTGCTAGTAGTAACCTAAGGACAGGTCGAGAAAACACCATATATTTT. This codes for CASSNLRTGRENTIYF.

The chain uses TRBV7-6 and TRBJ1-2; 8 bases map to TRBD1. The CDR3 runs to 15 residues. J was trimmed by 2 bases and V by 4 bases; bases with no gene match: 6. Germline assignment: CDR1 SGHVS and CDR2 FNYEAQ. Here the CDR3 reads CASSWGQDKNYGYTF. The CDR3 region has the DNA TGTGCCAGCAGCTGGGGACAGGATAAAAACTATGGCTACACCTTC.

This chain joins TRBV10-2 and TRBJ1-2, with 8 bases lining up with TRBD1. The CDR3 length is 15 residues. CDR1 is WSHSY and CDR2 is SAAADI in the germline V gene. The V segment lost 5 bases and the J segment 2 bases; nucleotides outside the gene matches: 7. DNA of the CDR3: TGCGCCAGCAGTTCGGGGACAGGAAAGAACTATGGCTACACCTTC. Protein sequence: CASSSGTGKNYGYTF.

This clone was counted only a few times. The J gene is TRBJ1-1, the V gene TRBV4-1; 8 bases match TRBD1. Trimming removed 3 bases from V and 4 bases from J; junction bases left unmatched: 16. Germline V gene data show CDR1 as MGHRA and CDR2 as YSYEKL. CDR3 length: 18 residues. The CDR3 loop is CASSHARRDRKLPTEAFF. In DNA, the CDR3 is TGCGCCAGCAGCCACGCACGCCGGGACAGGAAATTACCCACTGAAGCTTTCTTT.

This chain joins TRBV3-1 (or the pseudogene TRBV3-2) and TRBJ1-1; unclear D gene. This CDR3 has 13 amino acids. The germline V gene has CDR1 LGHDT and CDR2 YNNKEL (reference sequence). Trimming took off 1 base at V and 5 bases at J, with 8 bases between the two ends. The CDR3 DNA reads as TGTGCCAGCAGCCAAGTTCTCCGGACTGAAGCTTTCTTT. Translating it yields CASSQVLRTEAFF.

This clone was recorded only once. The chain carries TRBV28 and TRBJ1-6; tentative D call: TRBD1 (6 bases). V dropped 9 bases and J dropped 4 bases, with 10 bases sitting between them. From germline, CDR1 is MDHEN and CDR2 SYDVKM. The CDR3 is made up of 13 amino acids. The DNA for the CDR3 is TGTGCCAGTAAGACAGGATATAATTCACCCCTCCACTTT. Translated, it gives CASKTGYNSPLHF.

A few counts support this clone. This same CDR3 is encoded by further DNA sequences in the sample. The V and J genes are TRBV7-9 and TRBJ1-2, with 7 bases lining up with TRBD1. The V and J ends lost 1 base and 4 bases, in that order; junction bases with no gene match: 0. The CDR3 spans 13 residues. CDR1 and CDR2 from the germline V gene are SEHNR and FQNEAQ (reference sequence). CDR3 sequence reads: CASSLGQGYGYTF. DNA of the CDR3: TGTGCCAGCAGCTTAGGACAGGGCTATGGCTACACCTTC.

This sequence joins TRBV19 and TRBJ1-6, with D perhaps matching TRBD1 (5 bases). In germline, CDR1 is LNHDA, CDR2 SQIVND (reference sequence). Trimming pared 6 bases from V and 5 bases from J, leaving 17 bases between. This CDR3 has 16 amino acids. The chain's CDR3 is CASRVRLTVNNSPLHF. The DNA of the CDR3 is TGTGCCAGTAGAGTAAGACTGACAGTTAATAATTCACCCCTCCACTTT.

CDR3 residues: CATKPGQENTEAFF. The DNA for the CDR3 is TGTGCCACCAAACCCGGACAGGAGAACACTGAAGCTTTCTTT. This chain joins TRBV10-3 and TRBJ1-1; 7 bases agree with TRBD1. The CDR3 consists of 14 residues. CDR1 is ENHRY, CDR2 SYGVKD, per germline. V was clipped by 10 bases and J by 1 base; unmatched bases: 9.

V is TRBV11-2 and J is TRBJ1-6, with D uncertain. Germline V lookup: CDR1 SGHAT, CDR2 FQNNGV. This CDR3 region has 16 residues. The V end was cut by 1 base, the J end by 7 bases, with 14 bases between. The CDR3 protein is CASSLGAPSNNSPLHF. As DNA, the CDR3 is TGTGCCAGCAGCTTAGGAGCGCCTTCGAACAATTCACCCCTCCACTTT.

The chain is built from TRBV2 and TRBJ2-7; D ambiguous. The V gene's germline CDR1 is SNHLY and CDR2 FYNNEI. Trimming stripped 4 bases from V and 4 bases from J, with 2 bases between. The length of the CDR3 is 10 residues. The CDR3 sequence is CASSAYEQYV. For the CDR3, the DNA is TGTGCCAGCAGTGCGTACGAGCAGTACGTC.

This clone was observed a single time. In nucleotides, the CDR3 is TGCACCAGCAGCCATATGGACAGGGCCACATCACATGATCAGCCCCAGCATTTT. Amino acids: CTSSHMDRATSHDQPQHF. The rearrangement joins TRBV1 to TRBJ1-5; the table gives TRBD1 as D, unverified against the DNA. TRBV1 is flagged as a pseudogene. The CDR3 contains 18 residues.

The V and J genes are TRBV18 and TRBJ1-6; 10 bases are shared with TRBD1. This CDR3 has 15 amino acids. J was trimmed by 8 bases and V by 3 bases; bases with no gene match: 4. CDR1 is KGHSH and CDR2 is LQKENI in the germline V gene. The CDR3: CASSPRQGADSPLHF. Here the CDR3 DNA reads TGTGCCAGCTCACCGCGACAGGGGGCTGATTCACCCCTCCACTTT.

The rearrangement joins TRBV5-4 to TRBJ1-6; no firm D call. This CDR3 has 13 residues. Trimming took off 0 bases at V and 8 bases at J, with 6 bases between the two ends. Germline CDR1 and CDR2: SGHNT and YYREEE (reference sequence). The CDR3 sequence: CASSLDGDSPLHF. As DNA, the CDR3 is TGTGCCAGCAGCTTGGACGGGGATTCACCCCTCCACTTT.

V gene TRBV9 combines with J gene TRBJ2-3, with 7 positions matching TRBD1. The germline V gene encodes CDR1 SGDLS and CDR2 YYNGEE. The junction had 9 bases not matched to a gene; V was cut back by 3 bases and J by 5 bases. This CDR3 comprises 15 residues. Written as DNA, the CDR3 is TGTGCCAGCAGCGCCGAGGCAGGGGGTCGAGATACGCAGTATTTT. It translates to CASSAEAGGRDTQYF.

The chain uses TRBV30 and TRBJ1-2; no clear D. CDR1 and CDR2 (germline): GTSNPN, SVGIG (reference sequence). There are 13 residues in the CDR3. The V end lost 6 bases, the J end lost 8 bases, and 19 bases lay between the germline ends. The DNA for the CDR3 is TGTGCCTGTCGGTGGGGAGGGTTAGAGGGCTACACCTTC. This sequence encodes CACRWGGLEGYTF.

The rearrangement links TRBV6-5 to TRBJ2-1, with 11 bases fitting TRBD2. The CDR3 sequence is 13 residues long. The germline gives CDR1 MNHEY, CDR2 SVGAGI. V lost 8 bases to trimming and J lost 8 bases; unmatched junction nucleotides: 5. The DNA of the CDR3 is TGTGCCAGCCATAGCGGGGGGGCCTATGAGCAGTTCTTC. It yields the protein CASHSGGAYEQFF.

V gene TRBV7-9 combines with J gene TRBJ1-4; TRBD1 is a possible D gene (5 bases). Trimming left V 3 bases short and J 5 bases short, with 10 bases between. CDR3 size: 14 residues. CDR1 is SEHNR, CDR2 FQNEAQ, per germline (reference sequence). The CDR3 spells CASSFGAGNEKLFF. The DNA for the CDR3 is TGTGCCAGCAGCTTTGGGGCAGGGAATGAAAAACTGTTTTTT.

For the CDR3, the DNA is TGTGCCAGCAGGGACTATGACGTGAACACTGAAGCTTTCTTT. Its translation: CASRDYDVNTEAFF. The chain is built from TRBV11-3 and TRBJ1-1; unclear D gene. V lost 6 bases, J lost 0 bases, and 11 bases lay in between. CDR1 and CDR2 from the germline V gene are SGHNT and YENEEA. The CDR3 covers 14 residues.

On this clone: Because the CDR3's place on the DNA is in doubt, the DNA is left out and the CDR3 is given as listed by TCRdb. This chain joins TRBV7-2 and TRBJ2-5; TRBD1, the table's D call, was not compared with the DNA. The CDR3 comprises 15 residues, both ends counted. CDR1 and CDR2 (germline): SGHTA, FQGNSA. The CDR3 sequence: CASSFGPGIGETQYF.

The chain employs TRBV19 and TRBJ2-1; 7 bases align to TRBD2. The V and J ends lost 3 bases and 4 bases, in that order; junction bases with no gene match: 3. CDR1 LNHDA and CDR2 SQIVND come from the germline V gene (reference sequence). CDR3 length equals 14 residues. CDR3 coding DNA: TGTGCCAGTAGTATGGGAGGGCAATACAATGAGCAGTTCTTC. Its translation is CASSMGGQYNEQFF. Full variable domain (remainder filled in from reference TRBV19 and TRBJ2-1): DGGITQSPKYLFRKEGQNVTLSCEQNLNHDAMYWYRQDPGQGLRLIYYSQIVNDFQKGDIAEGYSVSREKKESFPLTVTSAQKNPTAFYLCASSMGGQYNEQFFGPGTRLTVL.